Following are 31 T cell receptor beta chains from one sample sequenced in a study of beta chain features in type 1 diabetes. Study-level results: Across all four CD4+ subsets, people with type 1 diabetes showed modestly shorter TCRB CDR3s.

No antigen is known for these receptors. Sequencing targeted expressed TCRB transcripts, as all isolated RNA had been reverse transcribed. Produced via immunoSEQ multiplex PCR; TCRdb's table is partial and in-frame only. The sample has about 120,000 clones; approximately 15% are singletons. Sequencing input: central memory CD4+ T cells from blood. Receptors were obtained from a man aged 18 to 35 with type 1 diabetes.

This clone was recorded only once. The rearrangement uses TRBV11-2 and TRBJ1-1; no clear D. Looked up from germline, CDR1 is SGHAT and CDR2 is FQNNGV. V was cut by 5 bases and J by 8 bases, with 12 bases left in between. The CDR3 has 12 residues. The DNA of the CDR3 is TGTGCCAGCAGCCCCCGCGGGCAGGAAGCTTTCTTT. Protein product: CASSPRGQEAFF.

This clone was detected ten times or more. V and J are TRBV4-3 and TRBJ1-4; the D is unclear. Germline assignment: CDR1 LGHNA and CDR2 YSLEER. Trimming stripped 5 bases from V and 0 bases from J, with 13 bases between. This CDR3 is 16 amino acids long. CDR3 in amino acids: CASSVHITATNEKLFF. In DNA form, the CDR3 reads TGCGCCAGCAGCGTACACATCACTGCAACTAATGAAAAACTGTTTTTT.

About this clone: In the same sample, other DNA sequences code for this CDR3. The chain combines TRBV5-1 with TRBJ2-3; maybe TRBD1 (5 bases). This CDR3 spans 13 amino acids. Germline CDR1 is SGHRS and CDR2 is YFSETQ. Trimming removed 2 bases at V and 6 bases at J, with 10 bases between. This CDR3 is CASSLGEADTQYF. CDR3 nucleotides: TGCGCCAGCAGCTTAGGGGAAGCGGATACGCAGTATTTT. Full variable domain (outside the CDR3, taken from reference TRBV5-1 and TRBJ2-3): KAGVTQTPRYLIKTRGQQVTLSCSPISGHRSVSWYQQTPGQGLQFLFEYFSETQRNKGNFPGRFSGRQFSNSRSEMNVSTLELGDSALYLCASSLGEADTQYFGPGTRLTVL.

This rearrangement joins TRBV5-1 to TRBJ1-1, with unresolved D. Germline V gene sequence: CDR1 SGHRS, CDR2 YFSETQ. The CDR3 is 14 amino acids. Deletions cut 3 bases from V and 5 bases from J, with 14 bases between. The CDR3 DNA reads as TGCGCCAGCAGCTCCGGACGGGCGGGGACTGAAGCTTTCTTT. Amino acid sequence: CASSSGRAGTEAFF.

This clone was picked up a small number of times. The chain's CDR3 is CASSPGLELDTQYF. The CDR3, as DNA: TGTGCCAGCAGCCCCGGACTAGAGCTAGATACGCAGTATTTT. The rearrangement links TRBV2 to TRBJ2-3, with TRBD2 identical over 7 bases. Germline lookup yields CDR1 SNHLY and CDR2 FYNNEI. There are 14 residues in the CDR3. The ends lost 6 bases at V and 5 bases at J; junction bases unmatched: 8. Filled out from reference TRBV2 and TRBJ2-3, the complete variable domain reads EPEVTQTPSHQVTQMGQEVILRCVPISNHLYFYWYRQILGQKVEFLVSFYNNEISEKSEIFDDQFSVERPDGSNFTLKIRSTKLEDSAMYFCASSPGLELDTQYFGPGTRLTVL.

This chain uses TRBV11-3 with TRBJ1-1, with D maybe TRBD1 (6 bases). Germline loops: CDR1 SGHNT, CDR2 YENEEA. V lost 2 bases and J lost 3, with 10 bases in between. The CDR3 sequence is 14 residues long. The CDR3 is CASSLQGTDTEAFF. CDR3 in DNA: TGTGCCAGCAGCTTACAGGGGACCGACACTGAAGCTTTCTTT.

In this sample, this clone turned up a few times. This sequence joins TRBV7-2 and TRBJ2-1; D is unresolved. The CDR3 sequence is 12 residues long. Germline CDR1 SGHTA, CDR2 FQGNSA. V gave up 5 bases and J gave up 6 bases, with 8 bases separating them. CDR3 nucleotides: TGTGCCAGCAGCCGTTCGAGCAATGAGCAGTTCTTC. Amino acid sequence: CASSRSSNEQFF.

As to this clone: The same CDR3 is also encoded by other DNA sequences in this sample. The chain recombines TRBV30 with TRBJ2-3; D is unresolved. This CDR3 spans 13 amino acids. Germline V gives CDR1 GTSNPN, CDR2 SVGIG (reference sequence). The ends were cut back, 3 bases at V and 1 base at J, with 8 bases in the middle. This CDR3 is CAWSLPGTDTQYF. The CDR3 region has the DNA TGTGCCTGGAGCCTCCCCGGCACAGATACGCAGTATTTT.

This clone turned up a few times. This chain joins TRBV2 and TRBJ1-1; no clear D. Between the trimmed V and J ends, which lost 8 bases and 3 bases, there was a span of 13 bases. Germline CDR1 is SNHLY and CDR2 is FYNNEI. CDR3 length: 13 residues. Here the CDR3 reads CASRVWRDTEAFF. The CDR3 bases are TGTGCCAGCCGAGTTTGGCGAGACACTGAAGCTTTCTTT.

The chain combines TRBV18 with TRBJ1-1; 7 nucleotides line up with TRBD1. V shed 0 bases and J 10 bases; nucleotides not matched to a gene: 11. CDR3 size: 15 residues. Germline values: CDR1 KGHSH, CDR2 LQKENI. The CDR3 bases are TGTGCCAGCTCACCACCATCAGGACAGGCCCTGGCAGCTTTCTTT. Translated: CASSPPSGQALAAFF.

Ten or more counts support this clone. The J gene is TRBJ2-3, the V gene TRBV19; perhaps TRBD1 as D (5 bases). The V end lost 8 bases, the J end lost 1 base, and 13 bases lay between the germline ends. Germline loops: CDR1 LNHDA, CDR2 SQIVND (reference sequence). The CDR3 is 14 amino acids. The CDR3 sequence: CASAWGGGTDTQYF. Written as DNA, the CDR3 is TGTGCCAGTGCTTGGGGCGGTGGCACAGATACGCAGTATTTT.

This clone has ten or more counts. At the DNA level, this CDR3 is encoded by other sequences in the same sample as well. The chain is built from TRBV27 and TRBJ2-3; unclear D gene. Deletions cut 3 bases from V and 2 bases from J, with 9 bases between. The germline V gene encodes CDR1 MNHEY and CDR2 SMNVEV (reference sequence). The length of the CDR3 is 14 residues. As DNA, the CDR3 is TGTGCCAGCAGTTTCGGGCCCCACACAGATACGCAGTATTTT. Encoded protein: CASSFGPHTDTQYF.

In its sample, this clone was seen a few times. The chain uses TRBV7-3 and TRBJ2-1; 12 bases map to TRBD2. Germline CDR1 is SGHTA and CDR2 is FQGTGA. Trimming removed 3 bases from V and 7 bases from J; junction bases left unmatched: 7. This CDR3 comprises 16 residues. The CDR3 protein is CASSLLLAGGPNEQFF. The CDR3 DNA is TGTGCCAGCAGCTTGCTACTAGCGGGGGGCCCGAATGAGCAGTTCTTC. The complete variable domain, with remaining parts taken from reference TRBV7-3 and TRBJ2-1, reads GAGVSQTPSNKVTEKGKYVELRCDPISGHTALYWYRQSLGQGPEFLIYFQGTGAADDSGLPNDRFFAVRPEGSVSTLKIQRTERGDSAVYLCASSLLLAGGPNEQFFGPGTRLTVL.

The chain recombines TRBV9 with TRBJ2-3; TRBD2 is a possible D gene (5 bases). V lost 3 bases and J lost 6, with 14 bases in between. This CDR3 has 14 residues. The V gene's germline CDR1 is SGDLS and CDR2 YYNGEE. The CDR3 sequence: CASSGTALSDTQYF. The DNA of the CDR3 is TGTGCCAGCAGCGGGACTGCGCTGTCGGATACGCAGTATTTT.

CDR3 region: CASSGGEDGNEQFF. CDR3 nucleotides: TGTGCCAGCAGCGGGGGAGAAGACGGCAATGAGCAGTTCTTC. J is TRBJ2-1 and V is TRBV9, with D possibly TRBD2 on 5 matching bases. With 3 bases removed from V and 6 bases from J, the gap between germline ends came to 13 bases. The germline CDR1 and CDR2 sequences are SGDLS and YYNGEE. This CDR3 has 14 residues.

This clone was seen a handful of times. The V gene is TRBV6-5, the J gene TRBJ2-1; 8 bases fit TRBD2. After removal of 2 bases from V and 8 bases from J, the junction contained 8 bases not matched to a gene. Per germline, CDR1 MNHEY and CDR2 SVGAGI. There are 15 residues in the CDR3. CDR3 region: CASSYRAGGVDEQFF. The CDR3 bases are TGTGCCAGCAGTTACAGGGCGGGAGGAGTTGATGAGCAGTTCTTC.

The CDR3 bases are TGCGCCAGCAGCCTTCGACAGGGGGATGAGCAGTTCTTC. Amino acid sequence: CASSLRQGDEQFF. The V gene is TRBV5-1, the J gene TRBJ2-1, with 9 bases that match TRBD1. From germline, CDR1 is SGHRS and CDR2 YFSETQ. V lost 4 bases, J lost 8 bases, and 4 bases stayed unmatched. This CDR3 is built from 13 residues.

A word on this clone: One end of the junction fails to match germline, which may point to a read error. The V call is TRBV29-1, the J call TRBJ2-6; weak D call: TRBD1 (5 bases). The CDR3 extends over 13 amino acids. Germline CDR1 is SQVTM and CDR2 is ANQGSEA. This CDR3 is CSGALTGANGLTF. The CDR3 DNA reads TGCAGCGGTGCCCTCACTGGGGCCAACGGCCTGACTTTC.

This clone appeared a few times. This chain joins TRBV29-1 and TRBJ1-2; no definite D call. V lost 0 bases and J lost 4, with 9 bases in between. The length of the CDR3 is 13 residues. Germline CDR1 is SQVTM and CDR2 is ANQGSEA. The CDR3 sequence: CSVEDGRSYGYTF. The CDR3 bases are TGCAGCGTTGAAGACGGACGGAGCTATGGCTACACCTTC.

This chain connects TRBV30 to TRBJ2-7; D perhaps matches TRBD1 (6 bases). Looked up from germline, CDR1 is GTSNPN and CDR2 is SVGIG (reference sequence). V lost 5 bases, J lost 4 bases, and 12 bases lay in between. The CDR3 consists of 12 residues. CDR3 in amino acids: CAWGRQEYEQYF. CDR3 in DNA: TGTGCCTGGGGTAGACAGGAGTACGAGCAGTACTTC. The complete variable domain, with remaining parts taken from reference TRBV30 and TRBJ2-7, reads SQTIHQWPATLVQPVGSPLSLECTVEGTSNPNLYWYRQAAGRGLQLLFYSVGIGQISSEVPQNLSASRPQDRQFILSSKKLLLSDSGFYLCAWGRQEYEQYFGPGTRLTVT.

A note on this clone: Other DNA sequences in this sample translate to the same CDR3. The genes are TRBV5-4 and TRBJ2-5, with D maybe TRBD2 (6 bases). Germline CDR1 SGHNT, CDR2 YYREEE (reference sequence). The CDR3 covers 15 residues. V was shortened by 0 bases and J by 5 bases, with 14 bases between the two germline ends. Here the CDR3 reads CASSLGAGGAETQYF. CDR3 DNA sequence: TGTGCCAGCAGCTTGGGTGCAGGAGGGGCGGAGACCCAGTACTTC. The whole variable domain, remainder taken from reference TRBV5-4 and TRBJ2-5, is ETGVTQSPTHLIKTRGQQVTLRCSSQSGHNTVSWYQQALGQGPQFIFQYYREEENGRGNFPPRFSGLQFPNYSSELNVNALELDDSALYLCASSLGAGGAETQYFGPGTRLLVL.

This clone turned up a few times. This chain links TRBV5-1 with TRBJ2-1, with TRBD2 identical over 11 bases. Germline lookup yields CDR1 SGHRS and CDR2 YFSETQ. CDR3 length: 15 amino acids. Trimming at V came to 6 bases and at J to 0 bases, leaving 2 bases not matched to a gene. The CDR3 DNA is TGCGCCAGCAAACTAGCGGGAGACTCCTACAATGAGCAGTTCTTC. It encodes CASKLAGDSYNEQFF.

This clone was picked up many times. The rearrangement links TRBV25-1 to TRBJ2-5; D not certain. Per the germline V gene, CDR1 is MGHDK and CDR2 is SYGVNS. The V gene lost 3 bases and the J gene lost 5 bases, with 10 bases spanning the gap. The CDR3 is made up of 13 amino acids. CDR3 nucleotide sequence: TGTGCCAGCAGTGAGAGAATTTTGGAGACCCAGTACTTC. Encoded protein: CASSERILETQYF. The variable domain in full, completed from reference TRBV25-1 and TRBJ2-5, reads EADIYQTPRYLVIGTGKKITLECSQTMGHDKMYWYQQDPGMELHLIHYSYGVNSTEKGDLSSESTVSRIRTEHFPLTLESARPSHTSQYLCASSERILETQYFGPGTRLLVL.

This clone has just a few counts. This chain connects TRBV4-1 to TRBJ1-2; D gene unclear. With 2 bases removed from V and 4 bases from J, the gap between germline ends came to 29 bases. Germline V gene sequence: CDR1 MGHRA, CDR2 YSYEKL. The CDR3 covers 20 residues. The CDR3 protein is CASSQFIQIVRRYSSYGYTF. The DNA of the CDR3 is TGCGCCAGCAGCCAATTCATTCAAATCGTCAGGCGTTACTCGTCCTATGGCTACACCTTC.

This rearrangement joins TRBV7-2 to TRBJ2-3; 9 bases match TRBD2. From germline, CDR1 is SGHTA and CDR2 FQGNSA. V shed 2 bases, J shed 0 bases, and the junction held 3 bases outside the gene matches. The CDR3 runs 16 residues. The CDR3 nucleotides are TGTGCCAGCAGCTTAAGTCTAGCGGGGAGCACAGATACGCAGTATTTT. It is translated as CASSLSLAGSTDTQYF. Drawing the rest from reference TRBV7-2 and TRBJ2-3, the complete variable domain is GAGVSQSPSNKVTEKGKDVELRCDPISGHTALYWYRQSLGQGLEFLIYFQGNSAPDKSGLPSDRFSAERTGGSVSTLTIQRTQQEDSAVYLCASSLSLAGSTDTQYFGPGTRLTVL.

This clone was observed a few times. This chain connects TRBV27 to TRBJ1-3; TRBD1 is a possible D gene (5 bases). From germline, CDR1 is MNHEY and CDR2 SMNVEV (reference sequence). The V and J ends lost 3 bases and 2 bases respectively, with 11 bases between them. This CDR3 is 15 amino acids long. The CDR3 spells CASSLKGFPGNTIYF. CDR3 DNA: TGTGCCAGCAGTTTGAAGGGGTTCCCTGGAAACACCATATATTTT.

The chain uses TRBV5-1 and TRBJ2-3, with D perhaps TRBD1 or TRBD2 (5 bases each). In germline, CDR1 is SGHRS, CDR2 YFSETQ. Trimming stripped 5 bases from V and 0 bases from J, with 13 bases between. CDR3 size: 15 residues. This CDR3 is CASRPLGDSTDTQYF. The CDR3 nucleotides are TGCGCCAGCAGGCCTCTCGGGGACAGCACAGATACGCAGTATTTT.

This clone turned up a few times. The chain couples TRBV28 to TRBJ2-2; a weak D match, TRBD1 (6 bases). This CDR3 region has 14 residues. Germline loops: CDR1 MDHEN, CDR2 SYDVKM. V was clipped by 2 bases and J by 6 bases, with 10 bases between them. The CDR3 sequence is CASSLNAGAGELFF. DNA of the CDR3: TGTGCCAGCAGTTTAAATGCAGGGGCCGGGGAGCTGTTTTTT.

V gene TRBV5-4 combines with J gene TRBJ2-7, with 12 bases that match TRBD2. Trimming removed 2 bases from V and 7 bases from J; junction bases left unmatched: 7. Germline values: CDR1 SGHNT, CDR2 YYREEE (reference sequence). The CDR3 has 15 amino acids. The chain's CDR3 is CASSLSPGTSGEQYF. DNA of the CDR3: TGTGCCAGCAGCTTATCACCTGGGACTAGCGGGGAGCAGTACTTC.

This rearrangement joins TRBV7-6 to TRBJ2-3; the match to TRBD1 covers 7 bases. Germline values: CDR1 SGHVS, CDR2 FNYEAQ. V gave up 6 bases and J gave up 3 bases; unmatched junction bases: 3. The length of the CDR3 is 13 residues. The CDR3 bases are TGTGCCAGCAGGACAGGGAAAACAGATACGCAGTATTTT. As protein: CASRTGKTDTQYF.

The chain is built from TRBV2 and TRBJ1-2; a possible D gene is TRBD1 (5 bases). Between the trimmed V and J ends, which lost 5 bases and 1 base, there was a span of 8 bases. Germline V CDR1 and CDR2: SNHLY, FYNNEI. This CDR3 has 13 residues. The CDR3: CASSRDFNYGYTF. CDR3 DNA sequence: TGTGCCAGCAGTCGGGACTTTAACTATGGCTACACCTTC.